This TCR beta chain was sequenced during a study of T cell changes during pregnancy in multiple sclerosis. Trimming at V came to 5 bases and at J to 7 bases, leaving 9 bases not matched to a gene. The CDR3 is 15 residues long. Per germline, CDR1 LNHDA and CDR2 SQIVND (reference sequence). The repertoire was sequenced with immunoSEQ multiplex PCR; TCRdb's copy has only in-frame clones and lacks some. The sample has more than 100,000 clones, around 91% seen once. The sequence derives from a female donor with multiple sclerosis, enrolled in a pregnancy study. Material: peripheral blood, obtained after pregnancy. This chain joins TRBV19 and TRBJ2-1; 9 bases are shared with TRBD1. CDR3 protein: CASSGFGTGRNEQFF. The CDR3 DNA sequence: TGTGCCAGTAGTGGCTTTGGGACAGGGAGGAATGAGCAGTTCTTC.